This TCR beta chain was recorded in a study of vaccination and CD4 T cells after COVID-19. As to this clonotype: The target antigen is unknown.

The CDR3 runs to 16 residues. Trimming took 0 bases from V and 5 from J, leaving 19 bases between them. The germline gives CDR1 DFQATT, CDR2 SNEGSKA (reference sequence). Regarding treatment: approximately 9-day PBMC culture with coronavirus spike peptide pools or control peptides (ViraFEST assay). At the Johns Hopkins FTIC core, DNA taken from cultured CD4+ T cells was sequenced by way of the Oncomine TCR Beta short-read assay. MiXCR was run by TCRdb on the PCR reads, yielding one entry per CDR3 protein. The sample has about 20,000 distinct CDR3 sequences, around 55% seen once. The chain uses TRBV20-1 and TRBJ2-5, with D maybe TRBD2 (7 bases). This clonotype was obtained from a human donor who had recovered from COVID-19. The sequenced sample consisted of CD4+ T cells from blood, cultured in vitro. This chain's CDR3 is CSARDPRGGSSETQYF. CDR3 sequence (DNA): TGCAGTGCTAGAGACCCCAGGGGAGGGTCGAGCGAGACCCAGTACTTC.